Following are 32 T cell receptor beta chains from one sample sequenced in a study of T cells in localized non-small cell lung cancer. Method: immunoSEQ multiplex PCR; TCRdb's copy keeps in-frame clones and lacks some. This sample has around 83,000 clones, with about 87% found just once. Sample: peripheral blood, taken before any cancer treatment. The receptors were sampled from a man between 40 and 70 years old with stage I squamous cell lung carcinoma.

The J gene is TRBJ1-2, the V gene TRBV29-1; D not certain. Looked up from germline, CDR1 is SQVTM and CDR2 is ANQGSEA. With 0 bases removed from V and 2 bases from J, the gap between germline ends came to 7 bases. This CDR3 region has 13 residues. CDR3 DNA sequence: TGCAGCGTTGAAGATCCAGTAAACTATGGCTACACCTTC. It codes for CSVEDPVNYGYTF. The complete variable domain, with remaining parts taken from reference TRBV29-1 and TRBJ1-2, reads SAVISQKPSRDICQRGTSLTIQCQVDSQVTMMFWYRQQPGQSLTLIATANQGSEATYESGFVIDKFPISRPNLTFSTLTVSNMSPEDSSIYLCSVEDPVNYGYTFGSGTRLTVV.

This sequence joins TRBV11-3 and TRBJ2-1; 11 bases are a match to TRBD2. Germline V gene lookup returns CDR1 SGHNT and CDR2 YENEEA. The CDR3 contains 16 residues. Unmatched junction bases numbered 6, after V lost 5 bases and J lost 3 bases. The CDR3 nucleotides read TGTGCCAGCAGCACTACCGGGACTAGCGGCTACAATGAGCAGTTCTTC. As protein: CASSTTGTSGYNEQFF.

In this sample, this clone turned up many times. This sequence joins TRBV14 and TRBJ1-1; D is undetermined. This CDR3 is built from 15 residues. Trimming stripped 0 bases from V and 10 bases from J, with 18 bases between. CDR1 is SGHDN, CDR2 FVKESK, per germline. The CDR3 sequence is CASSQDAWQREGAFF. CDR3 sequence (DNA): TGTGCCAGCAGCCAAGATGCGTGGCAGCGGGAGGGAGCTTTCTTT.

There are a few counts of this clone. The chain is built from TRBV18 and TRBJ2-2; D unresolved. The CDR3 consists of 14 residues. Trimming stripped 6 bases from V and 3 bases from J, with 11 bases between. Germline V CDR1 and CDR2: KGHSH, LQKENI. This CDR3 reads CASSLLGDTGELFF. CDR3 DNA: TGTGCCAGCTCCCTTCTGGGCGACACCGGGGAGCTGTTTTTT. Using reference TRBV18 and TRBJ2-2 for the parts outside the CDR3, the full variable domain is NAGVMQNPRHLVRRRGQEARLRCSPMKGHSHVYWYRQLPEEGLKFMVYLQKENIIDESGMPKERFSAEFPKEGPSILRIQQVVRGDSAAYFCASSLLGDTGELFFGEGSRLTVL.

The gene calls are TRBV19 and TRBJ2-2; TRBD1 matches at 8 bases. CDR1 and CDR2 (germline): LNHDA, SQIVND (reference sequence). V gave up 7 bases and J gave up 2 bases; unmatched junction bases: 9. The CDR3 spans 16 residues. DNA of the CDR3: TGTGCCAGTACCCCCATTGACAGGGGAAACACCGGGGAGCTGTTTTTT. Amino acids: CASTPIDRGNTGELFF.

The genes are TRBV28 and TRBJ1-2; D ambiguous. Germline V gene data show CDR1 as MDHEN and CDR2 as SYDVKM. The CDR3 has 12 residues. Trimming shortened V by 6 bases and J by 9 bases, and 14 bases separated the two germline ends. The CDR3: CASRLTRGSYTF. DNA of the CDR3: TGTGCCAGCAGACTGACCCGGGGTAGCTACACCTTC.

This chain joins TRBV29-1 and TRBJ2-1, with D perhaps TRBD2 (6 bases). Trimming shortened V by 3 bases and J by 6 bases, and 15 bases separated the two germline ends. Germline V lookup: CDR1 SQVTM, CDR2 ANQGSEA. This CDR3 contains 14 residues. For the CDR3, the DNA is TGCAGCGTTGATGAGGGGACTTCGCGCAATGAGCAGTTCTTC. Its translation is CSVDEGTSRNEQFF.

V usage is TRBV5-1 and J usage is TRBJ1-1; the D is unclear. Trimming removed 3 bases from V and 0 bases from J, with 12 bases in between. The CDR3 loop spans 15 amino acids. Per the germline V gene, CDR1 is SGHRS and CDR2 is YFSETQ. The CDR3 DNA is TGCGCCAGCAGCTCGACCGGGAAGATGAACACTGAAGCTTTCTTT. Amino acids: CASSSTGKMNTEAFF.

The chain is built from TRBV7-8 and TRBJ1-1; no firm D call. This CDR3 has 15 residues. V lost 1 base and J lost 0, with 9 bases in between. Looked up from germline, CDR1 is SGHVS and CDR2 is FQNEAQ. CDR3 sequence: CASSLDTSVNTEAFF. The CDR3 DNA reads TGTGCCAGCAGCTTAGACACGAGCGTGAACACTGAAGCTTTCTTT.

The V and J genes are TRBV5-4 and TRBJ2-2; 8 bases line up with TRBD1. The CDR3 extends over 16 amino acids. V lost 4 bases to trimming and J lost 5 bases; unmatched junction nucleotides: 10. The germline V gene has CDR1 SGHNT and CDR2 YYREEE (reference sequence). Here the CDR3 reads CASSPLTGVETGELFF. Written as DNA, the CDR3 is TGTGCCAGCAGCCCCCTGACAGGGGTTGAGACCGGGGAGCTGTTTTTT. The full variable domain, rest sourced from reference TRBV5-4 and TRBJ2-2, is ETGVTQSPTHLIKTRGQQVTLRCSSQSGHNTVSWYQQALGQGPQFIFQYYREEENGRGNFPPRFSGLQFPNYSSELNVNALELDDSALYLCASSPLTGVETGELFFGEGSRLTVL.

The chain uses TRBV5-5 and TRBJ2-4; D might be TRBD1 (6 bases). The ends were cut back, 4 bases at V and 8 bases at J, with 16 bases in the middle. This CDR3 spans 14 amino acids. Per the germline V gene, CDR1 is SGHKS and CDR2 is YYEKEE (reference sequence). CDR3 loop: CASSLQTGSDIQYF. DNA for the CDR3: TGTGCCAGCAGCCTCCAGACAGGTTCTGACATTCAGTACTTC.

The chain links TRBV5-6 to TRBJ1-1; possible D gene TRBD1, 5 bases. Trimming shortened V by 0 bases and J by 1 base, and 16 bases separated the two germline ends. The CDR3 totals 17 residues. Germline CDR1 and CDR2: SGHDT and YYEEEE. This CDR3 reads CASSLVAGRRRNTEAFF. CDR3 bases: TGTGCCAGCAGCTTGGTCGCAGGGAGGAGGAGGAACACTGAAGCTTTCTTT.

The chain recombines TRBV4-1 with TRBJ1-2, with D maybe TRBD1 (5 bases). This CDR3 has 13 amino acids. Germline lookup yields CDR1 MGHRA and CDR2 YSYEKL. Trimming stripped 3 bases from V and 4 bases from J, with 9 bases between. The CDR3 loop reads CASSHEGPYGYTF. CDR3 in DNA: TGCGCCAGCAGCCACGAGGGACCCTATGGCTACACCTTC.

This chain links TRBV6-6 with TRBJ1-1; D gene ambiguous. CDR3 size: 12 residues. Germline lookup yields CDR1 MNHNY and CDR2 SVGAGI (reference sequence). V was shortened by 2 bases and J by 3 bases, with 4 bases between the two germline ends. Written as DNA, the CDR3 is TGTGCCAGCAGTTACACGGACACTGAAGCTTTCTTT. Its protein is CASSYTDTEAFF.

V usage is TRBV6-1 and J usage is TRBJ1-1; no reliable D call. Germline values: CDR1 MNHNS, CDR2 SASEGT. The CDR3 has 13 amino acids. Trimming pared 6 bases from V and 1 base from J, leaving 9 bases between. The DNA for the CDR3 is TGTGCCAGCAGACGGACGAGGAACACTGAAGCTTTCTTT. Protein sequence: CASRRTRNTEAFF.

The V gene is TRBV10-3, the J gene TRBJ2-1; a possible D gene is TRBD2 (7 bases). The CDR3 is made up of 16 amino acids. V was pared by 0 bases and J by 3 bases, with 12 bases between. Germline loops: CDR1 ENHRY, CDR2 SYGVKD. CDR3: CAISESGGGHYNEQFF. The CDR3 bases are TGTGCCATCAGTGAGTCGGGCGGGGGCCACTACAATGAGCAGTTCTTC.

This chain uses TRBV7-2 with TRBJ2-1; no reliable D call. V was pared by 2 bases and J by 0 bases, with 8 bases between. The CDR3 loop spans 15 amino acids. Germline CDR1 and CDR2: SGHTA and FQGNSA. The CDR3 spells CASSLRKGSYNEQFF. The CDR3, as DNA: TGTGCCAGCAGCTTAAGGAAGGGCTCCTACAATGAGCAGTTCTTC. Looking up the rest from reference TRBV7-2 and TRBJ2-1 gives the full variable domain: GAGVSQSPSNKVTEKGKDVELRCDPISGHTALYWYRQSLGQGLEFLIYFQGNSAPDKSGLPSDRFSAERTGGSVSTLTIQRTQQEDSAVYLCASSLRKGSYNEQFFGPGTRLTVL.

This clone was observed a few times. The rearrangement uses TRBV6-5 and TRBJ2-2, with D uncertain. Germline V gene data show CDR1 as MNHEY and CDR2 as SVGAGI. V lost 0 bases, J lost 1 base, and 6 bases lay in between. CDR3 length: 15 residues. CDR3 in DNA: TGTGCCAGCAGTTACTCGCCAGGGAACACCGGGGAGCTGTTTTTT. Protein product: CASSYSPGNTGELFF.

This sequence joins TRBV18 and TRBJ2-5; either TRBD1 or TRBD2 may fit D (5 bases each). The length of the CDR3 is 13 residues. V was pared by 10 bases and J by 1 base, with 13 bases between. Per germline, CDR1 KGHSH and CDR2 LQKENI. CDR3 sequence: CATSGTFQETQYF. CDR3 in DNA: TGTGCCACCTCGGGGACCTTCCAAGAGACCCAGTACTTC.

V usage is TRBV9 and J usage is TRBJ2-7; D may correspond to TRBD1 or TRBD2 (6 bases each). CDR1 is SGDLS, CDR2 YYNGEE, per germline. V shed 0 bases and J shed 3 bases, with 10 bases lying between them. The length of the CDR3 is 14 residues. This CDR3 reads CASSVGGGGYEQYF. The CDR3 DNA reads TGTGCCAGCAGCGTAGGAGGGGGAGGCTACGAGCAGTACTTC.

The CDR3 loop reads CASSLWGSGTNEQYF. The CDR3 region has the DNA TGTGCCAGCAGCTTATGGGGCTCAGGGACAAACGAGCAGTACTTC. The chain links TRBV7-9 to TRBJ2-7; the D gene is possibly TRBD1 (6 bases). The CDR3 loop spans 15 amino acids. V was shortened by 2 bases and J by 5 bases, with 16 bases between the two germline ends. Germline V CDR1 and CDR2: SEHNR, FQNEAQ (reference sequence).

The V call is TRBV7-9, the J call TRBJ1-1; D might be TRBD1 (5 bases). The CDR3 sequence is 17 residues long. The ends were cut back, 5 bases at V and 2 bases at J, with 21 bases in the middle. CDR1 and CDR2 (germline): SEHNR, FQNEAQ (reference sequence). The CDR3 DNA reads TGTGCCAGCAGCCCCTACACAGGAAGGGTGGAAAACACTGAAGCTTTCTTT. It specifies CASSPYTGRVENTEAFF.

The chain uses TRBV9 and TRBJ1-1; no clear D gene. There are 12 residues in the CDR3. Germline CDR1 SGDLS, CDR2 YYNGEE. Trimming took off 2 bases at V and 4 bases at J, with 6 bases between the two ends. The CDR3 sequence is CASSVSGTEAFF. The CDR3, as DNA: TGTGCCAGCAGCGTGAGCGGCACTGAAGCTTTCTTT.

J is TRBJ2-5 and V is TRBV7-9; TRBD1 aligns across 11 bases. The CDR3 is made up of 17 amino acids. From germline, CDR1 is SEHNR and CDR2 FQNEAQ (reference sequence). V shed 5 bases, J shed 5 bases, and the junction held 13 bases outside the gene matches. CDR3 residues: CASSPPPDRGLRETQYF. The CDR3 coding sequence is TGTGCCAGCAGCCCACCCCCGGACAGGGGGCTTCGGGAGACCCAGTACTTC.

The V gene is TRBV4-1, the J gene TRBJ2-2; a possible D gene is TRBD2 (7 bases). This CDR3 has 15 residues. Germline V gene lookup returns CDR1 MGHRA and CDR2 YSYEKL. Trimming shortened V by 4 bases and J by 4 bases, and 13 bases separated the two germline ends. CDR3 residues: CASSPGGWGTGELFF. The CDR3 DNA sequence: TGCGCCAGCAGCCCGGGGGGCTGGGGCACCGGGGAGCTGTTTTTT.

The chain joins TRBV11-2 to TRBJ1-1, with 10 bases matching TRBD1. Germline V gene sequence: CDR1 SGHAT, CDR2 FQNNGV. V shed 3 bases and J 5 bases; nucleotides not matched to a gene: 3. The CDR3 is 14 residues long. The CDR3 DNA reads TGTGCCAGCAGCTTGGAGGGACAGGGGACTGAAGCTTTCTTT. It codes for CASSLEGQGTEAFF.

The chain employs TRBV15 and TRBJ2-5; D remains unclear. Trimming shortened V by 5 bases and J by 8 bases, and 18 bases separated the two germline ends. CDR3 length: 14 amino acids. Germline V gene data show CDR1 as LNHNV and CDR2 as YYDKDF (reference sequence). The CDR3 sequence: CATSVPRSVRTQYF. The CDR3 DNA follows: TGTGCCACCAGCGTGCCAAGATCTGTTAGAACCCAGTACTTC.

This chain links TRBV6-1 with TRBJ2-5; D gene unclear. Between the trimmed V and J ends, which lost 7 bases and 5 bases, there was a span of 11 bases. This CDR3 has 12 amino acids. Germline values: CDR1 MNHNS, CDR2 SASEGT. The CDR3 here is CASKVVGETQYF. The CDR3 DNA sequence: TGTGCCAGCAAAGTAGTTGGGGAGACCCAGTACTTC.

A single count supports this clone. This chain connects TRBV7-9 to TRBJ2-5, with a tentative D call TRBD2 (6 bases). V was trimmed by 1 base and J by 1 base, leaving 7 bases between them. Germline CDR1 and CDR2: SEHNR and FQNEAQ (reference sequence). CDR3 length: 14 amino acids. The CDR3 is CASSLGGTQETQYF. CDR3 DNA sequence: TGTGCCAGCAGCTTAGGCGGGACCCAAGAGACCCAGTACTTC.

This sequence joins TRBV11-2 and TRBJ1-1, with 8 nucleotides matching TRBD1. V trimming: 1 base; J trimming: 0 bases; junction bases outside the gene matches: 4. CDR1 SGHAT and CDR2 FQNNGV come from the germline V gene. The CDR3 runs to 16 residues. CDR3 DNA sequence: TGTGCCAGCAGCTTAGTGATGGGACAGGTGAACACTGAAGCTTTCTTT. Its protein product is CASSLVMGQVNTEAFF.

The chain carries TRBV5-6 and TRBJ1-2; D uncertain. V lost 2 bases and J lost 5, with 4 bases in between. This CDR3 comprises 11 residues. Looked up from germline, CDR1 is SGHDT and CDR2 is YYEEEE. DNA for the CDR3: TGTGCCAGCAGCTTTTTATATGGCTACACCTTC. It translates to CASSFLYGYTF.

J is TRBJ2-5 and V is TRBV5-4, with TRBD2 as a possible D gene (7 bases). The CDR3 is 13 amino acids. V was pared by 4 bases and J by 5 bases, with 12 bases between. In germline, CDR1 is SGHNT, CDR2 YYREEE (reference sequence). CDR3 region: CASSRGGLETQYF. The CDR3, as DNA: TGTGCCAGCAGCAGGGGGGGCCTTGAGACCCAGTACTTC.